The rows below give T cell receptor beta chains drawn from one sample of a study of tumor and adjacent non-tumor tissue in lung cancer. One entry per CDR3 protein, called by TCRdb with MiXCR from the multiplex PCR reads. This table holds 100,000 to 150,000 distinct CDR3 sequences, 66% found once. The specimen sequenced was lung tumor tissue. The receptors were sampled from a man aged 30 to 45 with non-small cell lung cancer. The CDR3 runs from the conserved cysteine through the conserved F or W. The D gene is left open where the match is weak. Clone size is given for some rows only: seen once, a few or many times, or a class if the clone is expanded.

TRBD1	few	TRBV19	TRBJ1-2	CASSINRQGSRYGYTF	TGTGCCAGTAGTATAAATCGACAGGGATCGCGTTATGGCTACACCTTC
TRBD1	NA	TRBV28	TRBJ2-7	CASTSQGQTSYEQYF	TGTGCCAGCACCAGCCAGGGACAGACATCCTACGAGCAGTACTTC
TRBD1	few	TRBV12-3/TRBV12-4	TRBJ2-4	CASSWGLQGPKNIQYF	TGTGCCAGCAGCTGGGGTTTACAGGGGCCCAAAAACATTCAGTACTTC
NA	many	TRBV6-5	TRBJ2-2	CASSYSGGLRSGELFF	TGTGCCAGCAGTTACTCGGGGGGGCTAAGGAGCGGGGAGCTGTTTTTT
NA	many	TRBV6-5	TRBJ2-3	CASSVVRGTDTQYF	TGTGCCAGCAGCGTGGTTCGGGGGACAGATACGCAGTATTTT
NA	many	TRBV20-1	TRBJ1-5	CSASRREEGDYQPQHF	TGCAGTGCTAGCCGCAGGGAAGAGGGAGACTATCAGCCCCAGCATTTT
NA	NA	TRBV20-1	TRBJ2-6	CSATSSEANVLTF	TGCAGTGCTACTAGCTCTGAGGCCAACGTCCTTACTTTC
NA	NA	TRBV20-1	TRBJ2-1	CSARLFRSYNEQFF	TGCAGTGCTAGACTATTTAGATCCTACAATGAGCAGTTCTTC
TRBD1	few	TRBV7-9	TRBJ2-1	CASSLITGTGKFF	TGTGCCAGCAGCTTAATTACGGGGACAGGGAAATTCTTC
NA	few	TRBV4-3	TRBJ2-3	CASRQEGWAADTQYF	TGCGCCAGCCGCCAAGAGGGGTGGGCGGCAGATACGCAGTATTTT
NA	NA	TRBV6-5	TRBJ1-2	CAGSYSTTGVYTF	TGTGCCGGCAGTTACTCTACCACCGGGGTCTACACCTTC
TRBD2	NA	TRBV6-5	TRBJ2-2	CASSYLRLAGITGELFF	TGTGCCAGCAGTTACCTTAGACTAGCGGGGATCACCGGGGAGCTGTTTTTT
NA	many	TRBV4-3	TRBJ2-5	CASSRQVQETQYF	TGCGCCAGCAGTCGACAGGTACAAGAGACCCAGTACTTC
TRBD2	NA	TRBV6-5	TRBJ2-5	CAGDPSGYQKTQYF	TGTGCCGGCGATCCTAGCGGGTACCAAAAGACCCAGTACTTC
TRBD2	NA	TRBV6-4	TRBJ2-3	CASSDPSGRADTQYF	TGTGCCAGCAGTGACCCTAGCGGGAGGGCAGATACGCAGTATTTT
NA	NA	TRBV6-1	TRBJ1-6	CASGEGQNSPLLF	TGTGCCAGCGGTGAAGGTCAGAATTCACCCCTCCTCTTT
NA	NA	TRBV29-1	TRBJ2-3	CSIHQTDMQYF	TGCAGCATTCACCAGACAGATATGCAGTATTTT
NA	NA	TRBV5-1	TRBJ2-5	CASSLYGSGQETQYF	TGCGCCAGCAGCTTGTACGGGAGTGGACAAGAGACCCAGTACTTC
TRBD1	NA	TRBV20-1	TRBJ2-7	CSARDQGTVKGEQYF	TGCAGTGCTAGAGATCAGGGGACAGTCAAGGGGGAGCAGTACTTC
NA	NA	TRBV29-1	TRBJ2-5	CSVAPGFVVTQYF	TGCAGCGTTGCTCCAGGGTTTGTCGTGACCCAGTACTTC
TRBD1	many	TRBV10-3	TRBJ2-7	CATFRGQGGGSEQYF	TGTGCCACTTTTCGAGGACAGGGCGGAGGGTCCGAGCAGTACTTC
NA	many	TRBV29-1	TRBJ2-2	CSVEGVNTGELFF	TGCAGCGTGGAAGGAGTGAACACCGGGGAGCTGTTTTTT
NA	many	TRBV29-1	TRBJ2-2	CSVETPSNTGELFF	TGCAGCGTAGAGACACCCTCGAACACCGGGGAGCTGTTTTTT
NA	NA	TRBV29-1	TRBJ2-2	CSAEDWGRWPGELFF	TGCAGCGCTGAAGATTGGGGCAGGTGGCCCGGGGAGCTGTTTTTT
TRBD1	NA	TRBV11-2	TRBJ2-7	CASSLGSLGQGAYEQYF	TGTGCCAGCAGTTTAGGGTCTCTGGGACAGGGGGCTTACGAGCAGTACTTC
NA	NA	TRBV11-2	TRBJ2-1	CASPAYEQFF	TGTGCCAGTCCTGCCTACGAGCAGTTCTTC
NA	NA	TRBV12-3/TRBV12-4	TRBJ2-5	CANSGQMQETQYF	TGTGCCAACAGTGGGCAAATGCAAGAGACCCAGTACTTC
NA	NA	TRBV20-1	TRBJ2-1	CRTRDLTSEQFF	TGCAGAACTAGAGATTTGACTAGTGAGCAGTTCTTC
NA	NA	TRBV29-1	TRBJ1-1	CSATTPLQTKAFF	TGCAGCGCTACTACACCCCTGCAGACCAAAGCTTTCTTT
NA	few	TRBV20-1	TRBJ2-7	CSVLFPPSEQYF	TGTAGTGTTCTCTTTCCACCCTCCGAGCAGTACTTC
NA	few	TRBV7-3	TRBJ2-5	CASSLGQYQETQYF	TGTGCCAGCAGCCTCGGACAGTACCAAGAGACCCAGTACTTC
NA	NA	TRBV11-2	TRBJ2-7	CASSPIRDGGHKQYF	TGTGCCAGCAGCCCCATACGGGACGGGGGGCACAAGCAGTACTTC
NA	NA	TRBV28	TRBJ1-2	CASSLRDYENYGYTF	TGTGCCAGCAGCCTCCGGGACTACGAGAACTATGGCTACACCTTC
NA	NA	TRBV5-1	TRBJ2-3	CASSLEGVTHFF	TGCGCCAGCAGCTTGGAGGGGGTTACGCACTTTTTT
TRBD1	few	TRBV5-1	TRBJ2-3	CASSLLGGRGDTQYF	TGCGCCAGCAGCTTGCTAGGGGGCAGGGGAGATACGCAGTATTTT
NA	few	TRBV19	TRBJ1-3	CASSADRVNSGNTIYF	TGTGCCAGTAGTGCCGACCGGGTAAACTCTGGAAACACCATATATTTT
NA	few	TRBV11-3	TRBJ2-1	CASSLEGWGGFEQFF	TGTGCCAGCAGCCTAGAAGGCTGGGGGGGCTTCGAGCAATTCTTC
TRBD1	many	TRBV6-5	TRBJ1-6	CASSYSGGSNSPLHF	TGTGCCAGCAGTTACTCAGGGGGCTCGAATTCACCCCTCCACTTT
NA	many	TRBV20-1	TRBJ1-3	CSARVGTVGNTIYF	TGCAGTGCTAGAGTAGGAACAGTTGGAAACACCATATATTTT
NA	once	TRBV29-1	TRBJ2-2	CSVERNAHTRELLF	TGCAGCGTTGAAAGAAACGCTCACACCCGGGAGCTGCTTTTT
TRBD1	NA	TRBV24-1	TRBJ2-1	CATSEPGQGAQIF	TGTGCCACTAGTGAACCCGGACAGGGAGCTCAGATCTTC
NA	many	TRBV24-1	TRBJ2-1	CATSDGAGRGRPNEQFF	TGTGCCACCAGTGATGGGGCGGGAAGGGGCCGTCCCAATGAGCAGTTCTTC
NA	many	TRBV4-1	TRBJ2-7	CASSQVAQAYEQYF	TGCGCCAGCAGCCAAGTTGCACAGGCCTACGAGCAGTACTTC
TRBD2	few	TRBV6-5	TRBJ2-3	CATSVVGGSTDTQYF	TGTGCCACCTCGGTAGTGGGGGGGAGCACAGATACGCAGTATTTT
NA	NA	TRBV4-1	TRBJ2-5	CASSQDQDEEETRYF	TGCGCCAGCAGCCAAGATCAGGATGAGGAAGAGACCCGGTACTTC
TRBD2	many	TRBV11-2	TRBJ2-3	CASSALAGGGTDTQYF	TGTGCCAGCAGCGCCCTAGCGGGTGGGGGCACAGATACGCAGTATTTT
NA	NA	TRBV11-2	TRBJ1-4	CVSSLIVGEGEKLFF	TGTGTCAGCAGCTTAATTGTTGGGGAGGGGGAAAAACTGTTTTTT
NA	many	TRBV4-2	TRBJ2-5	CASSQDWRQVEETQYF	TGTGCCAGCAGCCAAGATTGGCGCCAGGTCGAAGAGACCCAGTACTTC
NA	few	TRBV7-8	TRBJ2-6	CASSPNWAGANVLAF	TGTGCCAGCAGCCCGAATTGGGCTGGGGCCAACGTCCTGGCTTTC
TRBD1	NA	TRBV11-2	TRBJ2-7	CVSIRDRGYEQYF	TGTGTCAGCATTCGCGACAGGGGGTACGAGCAGTACTTC
TRBD1	many	TRBV6-5	TRBJ1-5	CASSRFRDRANQPQHF	TGTGCCAGCAGTCGTTTCCGGGACAGGGCCAATCAGCCCCAGCATTTT
TRBD1	NA	TRBV19	TRBJ1-2	CASPTGRGYTF	TGTGCCAGCCCGACAGGGCGTGGCTACACCTTC
TRBD1	many	TRBV20-1	TRBJ1-4	CSATTGGNEKLFF	TGCAGTGCCACGACAGGGGGTAATGAAAAACTGTTTTTT
NA	once	TRBV20-1	TRBJ1-1	CNAVIKNTEAFF	TGCAATGCAGTCATTAAGAACACTGAAGCTTTCTTT
NA	NA	TRBV7-8	TRBJ2-3	CASSLASDMQYF	TGTGCCAGCAGCTTAGCCTCAGATATGCAGTATTTT
TRBD1	NA	TRBV12-3/TRBV12-4	TRBJ1-2	CASSPMTGLGYTF	TGTGCCAGTAGCCCAATGACAGGGCTCGGCTACACCTTC
NA	many	TRBV20-1	TRBJ1-5	CSARSTTVSNQPQHF	TGCAGTGCTAGATCCACGACAGTTAGCAATCAGCCCCAGCATTTT
NA	few	TRBV29-1	TRBJ2-6	CSVYRVGANALTF	TGCAGCGTTTACAGGGTGGGGGCCAACGCCCTGACTTTC
TRBD2	NA	TRBV11-2	TRBJ2-5	CASSLVPGGETQHF	TGTGCCAGCAGCTTAGTCCCTGGGGGGGAGACCCAGCACTTC
TRBD1	few	TRBV11-3	TRBJ2-1	CASSPPGQGAYEQFF	TGTGCCAGCAGCCCGCCGGGACAGGGAGCATATGAGCAGTTCTTC